This T cell receptor (beta chain) was obtained from a study of T cell responses to AZD1222 COVID-19 vaccine. Points from the study as a whole: None of the repertoires were sampled until the peak T cell response had passed.

Of note for this clone: The target antigen is unknown.

CDR1 is SGHTA, CDR2 FQGTGA, per germline. V lost 5 bases and J lost 5; bases outside the gene matches: 8. The CDR3 has 14 amino acids. The method was immunoSEQ multiplex PCR; TCRdb's version includes in-frame clones alone and lacks a portion of them. The sample lists around 90,000 clones; roughly 84% were seen once. This receptor was identified in an adult in good health. The V call is TRBV7-3, the J call TRBJ2-5; the match to TRBD1 covers 7 bases. The sample in question was peripheral blood, obtained on day 0 of AZD1222 vaccination. The CDR3 region has the DNA TGTGCCAGCAGCCTCCTCTCGACAGGGGAGACCCAGTACTTC. Translated, it gives CASSLLSTGETQYF.